The rows below give T cell receptor beta chains drawn from one sample of a study of OX40 agonist ivuxolimab in advanced cancers. Clones were sequenced by immunoSEQ multiplex PCR, and TCRdb holds only the in-frame ones, with some missing. Seen here are tens of thousands of clones, roughly 84% observed once, and the top ten hold under 0.35%. The sample consisted of CD4+ or CD8+ T cells sorted from blood, taken in a trial of the OX40 agonist ivuxolimab. The receptors come from an adult with an advanced solid tumor such as melanoma, head and neck, liver or kidney cancer. The CDR3 runs from the conserved cysteine through the conserved F or W. A D gene is named only where the DNA matches it firmly. Clone sizes are given selectively: once, few, many, or a class where the clone is expanded.

d_call: -
v_call: TRBV6-5
clone_size: -
j_call: TRBJ1-5
cdr3_aa: CASSSSTGQPQHF
cdr3_nt: TGTGCCAGCAGCTCTTCGACTGGTCAGCCCCAGCATTTT

d_call: -
v_call: TRBV7-2
clone_size: -
j_call: TRBJ2-7
cdr3_aa: CASSTSLGYEQYF
cdr3_nt: TGTGCCAGCAGCACCAGTCTCGGCTACGAGCAGTACTTC

d_call: TRBD2
v_call: TRBV5-6
clone_size: -
j_call: TRBJ2-5
cdr3_aa: CASSLGVKETSGKETQYF
cdr3_nt: TGTGCCAGCAGCTTGGGTGTAAAAGAGACTAGCGGGAAAGAGACCCAGTACTTC

d_call: -
v_call: TRBV7-9
clone_size: -
j_call: TRBJ1-1
cdr3_aa: CASSPRTVNTEAFF
cdr3_nt: TGTGCCAGCAGCCCGCGGACAGTTAACACTGAAGCTTTCTTT

d_call: -
v_call: TRBV7-8
clone_size: -
j_call: TRBJ1-4
cdr3_aa: CASSLSGGSEKLFF
cdr3_nt: TGTGCCAGCAGCTTATCAGGCGGGTCCGAAAAACTGTTTTTT

d_call: -
v_call: TRBV5-6
clone_size: -
j_call: TRBJ1-1
cdr3_aa: CASSPRAMNTEAFF
cdr3_nt: TGTGCCAGCAGTCCAAGAGCGATGAACACTGAAGCTTTCTTT

d_call: -
v_call: TRBV5-6
clone_size: once
j_call: TRBJ2-2
cdr3_aa: CASSLTLEIKSSGELFF
cdr3_nt: TGTGCCAGCAGCTTGACTTTAGAGATTAAGAGCTCCGGGGAGCTGTTTTTT

d_call: TRBD1
v_call: TRBV7-2
clone_size: -
j_call: TRBJ2-5
cdr3_aa: CASSLYDRGGETQYF
cdr3_nt: TGTGCCAGCAGCCTTTACGACAGGGGTGGGGAGACCCAGTACTTC

d_call: -
v_call: TRBV4-2
clone_size: -
j_call: TRBJ2-2
cdr3_aa: CASSRTVITNTGELFF
cdr3_nt: TGTGCCAGCAGTCGCACCGTAATTACGAACACCGGGGAGCTGTTTTTT

d_call: TRBD1
v_call: TRBV6-1
clone_size: -
j_call: TRBJ2-2
cdr3_aa: CASSVRQGNTGELFF
cdr3_nt: TGTGCCAGCAGTGTAAGACAGGGGAACACCGGGGAGCTGTTTTTT

d_call: -
v_call: TRBV7-9
clone_size: -
j_call: TRBJ2-1
cdr3_aa: CASSLEDGRSPGFF
cdr3_nt: TGTGCCAGCAGCTTAGAGGACGGGCGATCGCCGGGGTTCTTC

d_call: TRBD1
v_call: TRBV30
clone_size: -
j_call: TRBJ2-6
cdr3_aa: CAWSPGQVPGANVLTF
cdr3_nt: TGTGCCTGGAGTCCGGGACAGGTCCCTGGGGCCAACGTCCTGACTTTC

d_call: TRBD1
v_call: TRBV6-6
clone_size: -
j_call: TRBJ2-7
cdr3_aa: CASRGTGTGPSEQYF
cdr3_nt: TGTGCCAGCAGAGGGACCGGGACAGGCCCCTCCGAGCAGTACTTC

d_call: -
v_call: TRBV6-5
clone_size: few
j_call: TRBJ1-1
cdr3_aa: CASSSDLGKAFF
cdr3_nt: TGTGCCAGCAGTTCCGATTTGGGGAAAGCTTTCTTT

d_call: -
v_call: TRBV28
clone_size: few
j_call: TRBJ1-5
cdr3_aa: CALQGQPNQPQHF
cdr3_nt: TGTGCCCTCCAAGGGCAACCCAATCAGCCCCAGCATTTT

d_call: TRBD2
v_call: TRBV20-1
clone_size: -
j_call: TRBJ2-3
cdr3_aa: CSAKAPGLYF
cdr3_nt: TGCAGTGCCAAAGCGCCGGGACTATATTTT

d_call: -
v_call: TRBV18
clone_size: -
j_call: TRBJ1-4
cdr3_aa: CASLDRGGRNEKLFF
cdr3_nt: TGTGCCAGCCTCGATAGAGGAGGCCGTAATGAAAAACTGTTTTTT

d_call: -
v_call: TRBV11-3
clone_size: -
j_call: TRBJ2-2
cdr3_aa: CASSLGPNTGELFF
cdr3_nt: TGTGCCAGCAGCTTAGGACCGAACACCGGGGAGCTGTTTTTT

d_call: TRBD1
v_call: TRBV11-1
clone_size: -
j_call: TRBJ2-1
cdr3_aa: CASSKTGDAYNEQFF
cdr3_nt: TGTGCCAGCAGCAAAACAGGGGACGCCTACAATGAGCAGTTCTTC

d_call: -
v_call: TRBV19
clone_size: -
j_call: TRBJ2-1
cdr3_aa: CASSISGGARVNEQFF
cdr3_nt: TGTGCCAGTAGTATCTCCGGCGGGGCCAGGGTCAATGAGCAGTTCTTC

d_call: TRBD1
v_call: TRBV5-5
clone_size: many
j_call: TRBJ1-5
cdr3_aa: CASSSDRGGNQPQHF
cdr3_nt: TGTGCCAGCAGCTCAGACAGGGGTGGCAATCAGCCCCAGCATTTT

d_call: -
v_call: TRBV28
clone_size: -
j_call: TRBJ1-5
cdr3_aa: CASSQGGERNQPQHF
cdr3_nt: TGTGCCAGCAGTCAGGGCGGGGAACGCAATCAGCCCCAGCATTTT

d_call: -
v_call: TRBV11-3
clone_size: -
j_call: TRBJ2-2
cdr3_aa: CASSLGPGNTGELFF
cdr3_nt: TGTGCCAGCAGCTTAGGACCCGGGAACACCGGGGAGCTGTTTTTT

d_call: TRBD2
v_call: TRBV7-3
clone_size: -
j_call: TRBJ2-1
cdr3_aa: CASSSGLAGVNEQFF
cdr3_nt: TGTGCCAGCAGCTCGGGACTAGCGGGAGTAAATGAGCAGTTCTTC

d_call: -
v_call: TRBV28
clone_size: -
j_call: TRBJ1-1
cdr3_aa: CASVRGDMNTEAFF
cdr3_nt: TGTGCCAGCGTTAGGGGAGATATGAACACTGAAGCTTTCTTT

d_call: TRBD1
v_call: TRBV11-1
clone_size: -
j_call: TRBJ1-3
cdr3_aa: CASSFQGESGNTIYF
cdr3_nt: TGTGCCAGCAGCTTCCAGGGGGAAAGTGGAAACACCATATATTTT

d_call: -
v_call: TRBV19
clone_size: few
j_call: TRBJ2-5
cdr3_aa: CASSRDVSGGGRETQYF
cdr3_nt: TGTGCCAGTAGCAGGGACGTCTCAGGGGGAGGACGAGAGACCCAGTACTTC

d_call: -
v_call: TRBV5-5
clone_size: -
j_call: TRBJ1-2
cdr3_aa: CASSPGINYGYTF
cdr3_nt: TGTGCCAGCAGCCCCGGGATTAACTATGGCTACACCTTC

d_call: -
v_call: TRBV11-2
clone_size: -
j_call: TRBJ2-7
cdr3_aa: CASSLVHSRAYEQYF
cdr3_nt: TGTGCCAGCAGCTTAGTCCACTCCAGGGCCTACGAGCAGTACTTC

d_call: TRBD1
v_call: TRBV18
clone_size: -
j_call: TRBJ1-6
cdr3_aa: CASSRDRDNSPLHF
cdr3_nt: TGTGCCAGCTCACGGGACAGGGATAATTCACCCCTCCACTTT

d_call: -
v_call: TRBV7-9
clone_size: -
j_call: TRBJ1-2
cdr3_aa: CASSWDGKSYGYTF
cdr3_nt: TGTGCCAGCAGCTGGGACGGGAAAAGCTATGGCTACACCTTC

d_call: -
v_call: TRBV6-6
clone_size: -
j_call: TRBJ2-7
cdr3_aa: CASRPDPSGREYF
cdr3_nt: TGTGCCAGCAGGCCCGACCCCTCGGGTAGGGAGTACTTC

d_call: -
v_call: TRBV29-1
clone_size: -
j_call: TRBJ2-7
cdr3_aa: CSIYGGGQQYF
cdr3_nt: TGCAGCATTTACGGGGGTGGGCAGCAGTACTTC

d_call: -
v_call: TRBV28
clone_size: -
j_call: TRBJ2-7
cdr3_aa: CASAITIYEQYF
cdr3_nt: TGTGCCAGCGCCATCACAATCTACGAGCAGTACTTC

d_call: -
v_call: TRBV5-1
clone_size: few
j_call: TRBJ2-1
cdr3_aa: CASSLVSLNNEQFF
cdr3_nt: TGCGCCAGCAGCTTGGTTTCCCTCAACAATGAGCAGTTCTTC

d_call: -
v_call: TRBV6-1
clone_size: -
j_call: TRBJ1-5
cdr3_aa: CASTGGILSNQPQHF
cdr3_nt: TGTGCCAGCACAGGAGGGATCCTCAGCAATCAGCCCCAGCATTTT

d_call: -
v_call: TRBV19
clone_size: -
j_call: TRBJ2-6
cdr3_aa: CASSIGGVGANVLTF
cdr3_nt: TGTGCCAGTAGTATAGGAGGGGTCGGGGCCAACGTCCTGACTTTC

d_call: TRBD2
v_call: TRBV7-6
clone_size: -
j_call: TRBJ2-1
cdr3_aa: CASSLPGLAVGEQFF
cdr3_nt: TGTGCCAGCAGCTTGCCGGGACTAGCGGTAGGTGAGCAGTTCTTC

d_call: -
v_call: TRBV5-1
clone_size: -
j_call: TRBJ2-5
cdr3_aa: CASNPSGERQETQYF
cdr3_nt: TGCGCCAGCAATCCCTCAGGGGAGCGACAAGAGACCCAGTACTTC

d_call: -
v_call: TRBV19
clone_size: -
j_call: TRBJ2-2
cdr3_aa: CASSPRAGELFF
cdr3_nt: TGTGCCAGTAGTCCCCGAGCCGGGGAGCTGTTTTTT

d_call: TRBD2
v_call: TRBV10-1
clone_size: -
j_call: TRBJ2-2
cdr3_aa: CASSEKTPGGTGELFF
cdr3_nt: TGCGCCAGCAGTGAGAAGACCCCGGGGGGGACCGGGGAGCTGTTTTTT

d_call: -
v_call: TRBV5-1
clone_size: -
j_call: TRBJ1-5
cdr3_aa: CASRLDSNQPQHF
cdr3_nt: TGCGCCAGCCGACTCGATAGCAATCAGCCCCAGCATTTT

d_call: -
v_call: TRBV7-9
clone_size: -
j_call: TRBJ1-1
cdr3_aa: CASSIQQGTEAFF
cdr3_nt: TGTGCCAGCAGCATCCAACAGGGTACTGAAGCTTTCTTT

d_call: -
v_call: TRBV4-1
clone_size: -
j_call: TRBJ1-5
cdr3_aa: CASSQPDISNQPQHF
cdr3_nt: TGCGCCAGCAGCCAACCGGACATTAGCAATCAGCCCCAGCATTTT

d_call: -
v_call: TRBV28
clone_size: -
j_call: TRBJ1-4
cdr3_aa: CASSFGAVEEKLFF
cdr3_nt: TGTGCCAGCAGTTTTGGGGCAGTCGAGGAAAAACTGTTTTTT

d_call: -
v_call: TRBV7-9
clone_size: -
j_call: TRBJ1-2
cdr3_aa: CASSSSYAPYGYTF
cdr3_nt: TGTGCCAGCAGCTCGTCTTATGCGCCCTATGGCTACACCTTC

d_call: -
v_call: TRBV6-1
clone_size: -
j_call: TRBJ1-3
cdr3_aa: CASSPPDSGNTIYF
cdr3_nt: TGTGCCAGCTCTCCCCCGGACTCTGGAAACACCATATATTTT

d_call: TRBD2
v_call: TRBV28
clone_size: -
j_call: TRBJ2-3
cdr3_aa: CATNEAGAVDTQYF
cdr3_nt: TGTGCCACAAACGAAGCGGGAGCTGTAGATACGCAGTATTTT

d_call: TRBD1
v_call: TRBV7-9
clone_size: -
j_call: TRBJ1-1
cdr3_aa: CASRQTGGTEAFF
cdr3_nt: TGTGCCAGCAGACAAACAGGGGGCACTGAAGCTTTCTTT

d_call: -
v_call: TRBV6-5
clone_size: -
j_call: TRBJ1-6
cdr3_aa: CASRTPGGNNSPLHF
cdr3_nt: TGTGCCAGCAGAACCCCGGGCGGCAATAATTCACCCCTCCACTTT

d_call: TRBD1
v_call: TRBV5-6
clone_size: -
j_call: TRBJ2-5
cdr3_aa: CASSPTGVWETQYF
cdr3_nt: TGTGCCAGCAGCCCCACAGGGGTTTGGGAGACCCAGTACTTC

d_call: -
v_call: TRBV9
clone_size: few
j_call: TRBJ1-1
cdr3_aa: CASSVSQSMEAFF
cdr3_nt: TGTGCCAGCAGCGTATCACAGTCCATGGAAGCTTTCTTT

d_call: -
v_call: TRBV9
clone_size: once
j_call: TRBJ2-1
cdr3_aa: CASSLTPSSYNEQFF
cdr3_nt: TGTGCCAGCAGCCTCACTCCAAGCTCCTACAATGAGCAGTTCTTC

d_call: -
v_call: TRBV25-1
clone_size: -
j_call: TRBJ2-7
cdr3_aa: CASSESVSPYGRQYF
cdr3_nt: TGTGCCAGCAGTGAATCAGTCAGCCCCTACGGTCGGCAGTACTTC

d_call: -
v_call: TRBV6-6
clone_size: -
j_call: TRBJ1-6
cdr3_aa: CASSYSGYNSPLHF
cdr3_nt: TGTGCCAGCAGTTACTCGGGCTATAATTCACCCCTCCACTTT